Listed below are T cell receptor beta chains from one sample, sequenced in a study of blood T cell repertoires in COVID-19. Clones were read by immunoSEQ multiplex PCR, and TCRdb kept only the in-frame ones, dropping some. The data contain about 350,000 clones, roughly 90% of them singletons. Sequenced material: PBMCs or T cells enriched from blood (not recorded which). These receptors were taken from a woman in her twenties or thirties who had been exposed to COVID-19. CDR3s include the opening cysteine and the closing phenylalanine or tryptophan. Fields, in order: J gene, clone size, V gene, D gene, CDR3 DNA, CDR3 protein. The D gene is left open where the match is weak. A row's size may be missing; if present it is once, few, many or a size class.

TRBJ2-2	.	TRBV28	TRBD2	TGTGCCAGCAGGGGACTAGCGGGAGGCCAGAACACCGGGGAGCTGTTTTTT	CASRGLAGGQNTGELFF
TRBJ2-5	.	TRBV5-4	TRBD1	TGTGCCAGCAGCTTGTTGATAGGGGGCGCGTCCCAAGAGACCCAGTACTTC	CASSLLIGGASQETQYF
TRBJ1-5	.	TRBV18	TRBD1	TGTGCCAGCTCACGAGGGACAGGGGGTGAGCCCCAGCATTTT	CASSRGTGGEPQHF
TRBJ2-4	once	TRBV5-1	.	TGCGCCAGCAGCTTGTATTCGGGTGATCTAGCCAAAAACATTCAGTACTTC	CASSLYSGDLAKNIQYF
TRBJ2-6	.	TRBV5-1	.	TGCGCCAGCAGCCCGGACAGTTCTGGGGCCAACGTCCTGACTTTC	CASSPDSSGANVLTF
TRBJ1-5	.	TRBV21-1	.	TGTGCCAGCAGCATCCCGGGACAGGGGCGGATCTATAGCAATCAGCCCCAGCATTTT	CASSIPGQGRIYSNQPQHF
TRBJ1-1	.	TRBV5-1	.	TGCGCCAGCAGCCCAAAGAGAGCCGCTGAAGCTTTCTTT	CASSPKRAAEAFF
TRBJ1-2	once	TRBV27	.	TGTGCCAGCGGATTACAGGGCGCGTTCTATGGCTACACCTTC	CASGLQGAFYGYTF
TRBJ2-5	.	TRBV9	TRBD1	TGTGCCAGCAGCGTAGGAGGGGACAGGGGAGAGACCCAGTACTTC	CASSVGGDRGETQYF
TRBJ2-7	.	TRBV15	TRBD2	TGTGCCACCAGCCCCGAATGGCGGGAGCGTGGCGAGCAGTACTTC	CATSPEWRERGEQYF
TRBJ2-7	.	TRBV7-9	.	TGTGCCAGCAAGCCCCATGTCGCGTCCTACGAGCAGTACTTC	CASKPHVASYEQYF
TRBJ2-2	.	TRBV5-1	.	TGCGCCAGCAGCTTGGGTGTCGGTTCCGGGGAGCTGTTTTTT	CASSLGVGSGELFF
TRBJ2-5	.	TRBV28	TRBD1	TGTGCCAGCAGCCAACTTTACGGGACAGACCAAGAGACCCAGTACTTC	CASSQLYGTDQETQYF
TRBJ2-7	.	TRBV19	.	TGTGCCAGTAGTATAGCCGCCGGGTCCGTTCCTTACGAGCAGTACTTC	CASSIAAGSVPYEQYF
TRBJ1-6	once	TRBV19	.	TGTGCCAGTAGAACTGATGGAGTCTATAATTCACCCCTCCACTTT	CASRTDGVYNSPLHF
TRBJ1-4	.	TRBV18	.	TGTGCCAGCGCTCCGGGAGTGGGGAGGGCTGAAAAACTGTTTTTT	CASAPGVGRAEKLFF